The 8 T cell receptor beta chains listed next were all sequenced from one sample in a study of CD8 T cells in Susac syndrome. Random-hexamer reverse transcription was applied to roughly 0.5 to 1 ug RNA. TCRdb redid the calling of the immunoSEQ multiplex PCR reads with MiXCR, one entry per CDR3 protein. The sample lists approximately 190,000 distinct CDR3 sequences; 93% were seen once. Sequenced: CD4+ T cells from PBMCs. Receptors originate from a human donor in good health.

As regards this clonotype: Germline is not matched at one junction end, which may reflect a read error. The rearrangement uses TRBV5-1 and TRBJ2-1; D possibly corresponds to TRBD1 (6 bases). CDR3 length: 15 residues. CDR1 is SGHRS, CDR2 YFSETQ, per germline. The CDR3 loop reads CASSLGGGAYNEQFF. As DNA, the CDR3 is TGTGCCAGCAGTTTAGGTGGGGGCGCCTACAATGAGCAGTTCTTC.

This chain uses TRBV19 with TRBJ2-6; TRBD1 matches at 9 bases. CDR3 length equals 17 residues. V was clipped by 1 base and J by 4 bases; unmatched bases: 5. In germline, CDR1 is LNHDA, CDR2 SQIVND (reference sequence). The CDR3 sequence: CASSIVGQGSGANVLTF. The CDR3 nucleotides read TGTGCCAGTAGTATAGTGGGACAGGGATCGGGGGCCAACGTCCTGACTTTC.

The CDR3 coding sequence is TGTGCCAGCAGTCACCAAGGCGGTCCCGGGGAGCTGTTTTTT. Encoded protein: CASSHQGGPGELFF. The chain has TRBV6-2 or TRBV6-3 and TRBJ2-2; unclear D gene. The CDR3 loop spans 14 amino acids. Germline CDR1 reads MNHEY; CDR2 reads SVGEGT. The germline V and J ends were trimmed by 5 bases and 6 bases, with 13 bases remaining between them.

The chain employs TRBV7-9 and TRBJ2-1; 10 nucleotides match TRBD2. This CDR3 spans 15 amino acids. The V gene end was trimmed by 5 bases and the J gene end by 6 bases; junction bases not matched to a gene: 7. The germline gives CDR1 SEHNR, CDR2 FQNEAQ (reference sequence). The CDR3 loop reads CASSPSGGWSNEQFF. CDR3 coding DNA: TGTGCCAGCAGCCCTAGCGGGGGTTGGAGCAATGAGCAGTTCTTC.

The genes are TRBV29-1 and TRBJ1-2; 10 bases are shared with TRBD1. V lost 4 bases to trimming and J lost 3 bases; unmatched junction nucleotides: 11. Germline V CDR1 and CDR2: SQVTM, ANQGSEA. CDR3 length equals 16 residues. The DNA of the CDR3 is TGCAGCGTTGCTCGCAGGACAGGGGGGCCGGACTATGGCTACACCTTC. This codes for CSVARRTGGPDYGYTF. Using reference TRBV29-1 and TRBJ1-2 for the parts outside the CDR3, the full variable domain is SAVISQKPSRDICQRGTSLTIQCQVDSQVTMMFWYRQQPGQSLTLIATANQGSEATYESGFVIDKFPISRPNLTFSTLTVSNMSPEDSSIYLCSVARRTGGPDYGYTFGSGTRLTVV.

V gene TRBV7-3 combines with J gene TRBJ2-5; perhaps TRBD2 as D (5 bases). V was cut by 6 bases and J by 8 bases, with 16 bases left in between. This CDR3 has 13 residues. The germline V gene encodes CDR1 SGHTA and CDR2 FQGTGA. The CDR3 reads CASSQGLLGTQYF. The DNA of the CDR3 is TGTGCCAGCAGTCAAGGACTTTTAGGAACCCAGTACTTC.

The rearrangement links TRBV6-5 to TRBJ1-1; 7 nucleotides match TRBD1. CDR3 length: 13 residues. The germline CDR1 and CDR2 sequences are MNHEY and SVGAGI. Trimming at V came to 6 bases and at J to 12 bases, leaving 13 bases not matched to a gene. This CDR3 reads CASSSRQGPDTFF. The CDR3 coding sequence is TGTGCCAGCAGCTCTAGACAGGGCCCTGATACTTTCTTT.

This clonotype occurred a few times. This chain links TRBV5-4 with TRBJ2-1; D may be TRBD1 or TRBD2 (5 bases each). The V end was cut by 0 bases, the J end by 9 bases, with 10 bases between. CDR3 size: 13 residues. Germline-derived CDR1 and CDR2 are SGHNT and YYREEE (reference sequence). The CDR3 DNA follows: TGTGCCAGCAGCTTGGTGGGGGTCGGTGAGCAGTTCTTC. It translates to CASSLVGVGEQFF.